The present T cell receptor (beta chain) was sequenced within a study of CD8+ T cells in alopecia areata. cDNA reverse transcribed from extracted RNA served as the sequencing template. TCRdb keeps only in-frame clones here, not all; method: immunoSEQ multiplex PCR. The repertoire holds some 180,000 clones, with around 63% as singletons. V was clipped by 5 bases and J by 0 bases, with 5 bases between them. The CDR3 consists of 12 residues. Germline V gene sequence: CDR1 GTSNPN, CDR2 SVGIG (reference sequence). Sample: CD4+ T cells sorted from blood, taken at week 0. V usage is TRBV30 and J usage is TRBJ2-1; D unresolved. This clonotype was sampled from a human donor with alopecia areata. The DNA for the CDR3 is TGTGCCTGGGGGGACTCCTACAATGAGCAGTTCTTC. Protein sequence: CAWGDSYNEQFF.